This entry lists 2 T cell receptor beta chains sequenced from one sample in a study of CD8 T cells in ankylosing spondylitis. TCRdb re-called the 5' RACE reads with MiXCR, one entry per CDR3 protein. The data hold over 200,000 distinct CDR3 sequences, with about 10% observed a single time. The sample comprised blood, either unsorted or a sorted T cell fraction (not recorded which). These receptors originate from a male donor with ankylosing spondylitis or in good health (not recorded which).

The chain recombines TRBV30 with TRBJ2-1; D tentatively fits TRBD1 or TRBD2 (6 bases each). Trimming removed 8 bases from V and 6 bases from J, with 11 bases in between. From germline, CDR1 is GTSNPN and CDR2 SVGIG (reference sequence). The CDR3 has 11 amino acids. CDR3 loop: CARGTPNEQFF. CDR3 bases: TGTGCCCGGGGGACACCCAATGAGCAGTTCTTC.

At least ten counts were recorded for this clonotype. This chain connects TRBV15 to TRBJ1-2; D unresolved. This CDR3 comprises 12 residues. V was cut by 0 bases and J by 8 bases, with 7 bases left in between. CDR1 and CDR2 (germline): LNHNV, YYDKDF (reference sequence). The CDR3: CATSRDYEGYTF. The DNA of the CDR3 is TGTGCCACCAGCAGAGATTATGAGGGCTACACCTTC.